The clone carrying this TCR beta chain was found a few times. The antigen is unknown. Ophthalmopathy patients had Clinical Activity Score at least 3, NOSPECS grade at least 4, duration under 3 months. It was uncontrolled infection, other autoimmune disease, pregnancy or lactation that excluded patients. The sample belongs to a study of T cells in Graves' hyperthyroidism and ophthalmopathy. Study results and limitations: Ophthalmopathy stood apart from stable hyperthyroidism in a 13 V-J model.

V was shortened by 0 bases and J by 4 bases, with 10 bases between the two germline ends. Germline V gives CDR1 SGHNT, CDR2 YYREEE (reference sequence). The CDR3 consists of 14 residues. The investigators amplified TCR beta CDR3 regions from RNA transcripts. HTBI primers were employed in a first-round RT-PCR of the TCR CDR3. TCRdb re-called the multiplex PCR reads through MiXCR, storing one row per CDR3 protein. The table shows 300,000 or so distinct CDR3 sequences, with around 15% occurring only once. The sample comprised blood. The rearrangement uses TRBV5-4 and TRBJ1-2; D call uncertain. This receptor was identified in a woman in her sixties or seventies with Graves' ophthalmopathy. The CDR3 DNA is TGTGCCAGCAGCTTGGTGGACTCCTCCTATGGCTACACCTTC. Translating it yields CASSLVDSSYGYTF.